This record looks at one T cell receptor beta chain sequence and its context. These data come from a study of blood T cells in healthy people across ages. Study at large: Roughly one uniquely barcoded beta molecule per two T cells was captured.

Next came a second PCR, run for about 7 to 11 cycles, which used a sample-barcoded 5' primer along with a J-beta primer mix. TCRdb processed the 5' RACE reads anew with MiXCR; each CDR3 protein has one entry. This table has over 1,500,000 distinct CDR3 sequences, more than 35% appearing once. Material: blood. The TCR originated in a human donor in good health.

CDR3 region: CASKEPGVEETQYF. The CDR3 bases are TGCGCCAGCAAAGAACCAGGGGTGGAAGAGACCCAGTACTTC. The chain uses TRBV5-1 and TRBJ2-5, with a tentative D call TRBD1 (6 bases). Germline V gene lookup returns CDR1 SGHRS and CDR2 YFSETQ. The CDR3 is made up of 14 amino acids. V dropped 6 bases and J dropped 3 bases, with 15 bases sitting between them. The full variable domain, in which reference TRBV5-1 and TRBJ2-5 provide the parts outside the CDR3, is KAGVTQTPRYLIKTRGQQVTLSCSPISGHRSVSWYQQTPGQGLQFLFEYFSETQRNKGNFPGRFSGRQFSNSRSEMNVSTLELGDSALYLCASKEPGVEETQYFGPGTRLLVL.